These T cell receptor beta chains were read from a single sample in a study of siplizumab effects on memory and regulatory T cells. TCRdb's copy holds only in-frame clones and misses some; the assay was immunoSEQ multiplex PCR. In the table there are approximately 97,000 clones, approximately 90% of which are singletons. Sequencing used CD4+ T cells sorted from blood. These receptors were collected from a human donor in good health. Each CDR3 is given with its conserved first and last residue. The D gene is left open where the match is weak. Only some rows state a clone size, as once, few, many or a class for expanded clones.

D: NA
J: TRBJ2-3
size: NA
V: TRBV5-1
DNA: TGCGCCAGCAGCCTTGCCGGAAGCACAGATACGCAGTATTTT
CDR3: CASSLAGSTDTQYF

D: TRBD1
J: TRBJ2-1
size: once
V: TRBV9
DNA: TGTGCCAGCAGCGTATCCGGGACAGGGGGATACAATGAGCAGTTCTTC
CDR3: CASSVSGTGGYNEQFF

D: NA
J: TRBJ2-2
size: once
V: TRBV7-3
DNA: TGTGCCAGCAGCTTAGATCCCCTAGACGGGGAGCTGTTTTTT
CDR3: CASSLDPLDGELFF

D: NA
J: TRBJ2-2
size: once
V: TRBV5-1
DNA: TGCGCCAGCAGCTTCTCGGTTACGAACACCGGGGAGCTGTTTTTT
CDR3: CASSFSVTNTGELFF

D: NA
J: TRBJ2-7
size: NA
V: TRBV7-8
DNA: TGTGCCAGCAGCTTAGTTTCATTGGGGGGGCAGTACTTC
CDR3: CASSLVSLGGQYF

D: TRBD2
J: TRBJ2-4
size: NA
V: TRBV2
DNA: TGTGCCAGCAGCGGGAGCGGGACCCAGAGGAACATTCAGTACTTC
CDR3: CASSGSGTQRNIQYF

D: NA
J: TRBJ1-2
size: NA
V: TRBV6-1
DNA: TGTGCCAGCATGGATAGGGGGGGGTATGGCTACACCTTC
CDR3: CASMDRGGYGYTF

D: NA
J: TRBJ1-1
size: NA
V: TRBV28
DNA: TGTGCCAGCAGTGCCAGGGTAGGGACTGAAGCTTTCTTT
CDR3: CASSARVGTEAFF

D: NA
J: TRBJ2-1
size: NA
V: TRBV6-4
DNA: TGTGCCAGCAGTGACTCGCCCCAATCCAATGAGCAGTTCTTC
CDR3: CASSDSPQSNEQFF

D: NA
J: TRBJ2-1
size: NA
V: TRBV7-6
DNA: TGTGCCAGCAGCCCGAGGAGATCCTCCTACAATGAGCAGTTCTTC
CDR3: CASSPRRSSYNEQFF

D: NA
J: TRBJ2-6
size: NA
V: TRBV5-5
DNA: TGTGCCAGCCAGTATTTTGCCGGGGCCAACGTCCTGACTTTC
CDR3: CASQYFAGANVLTF

D: TRBD1
J: TRBJ2-7
size: NA
V: TRBV6-5
DNA: TGTGCCAGCAGTTATGAGACAGGGGGTGGGGAGCAGTACTTC
CDR3: CASSYETGGGEQYF

D: NA
J: TRBJ2-7
size: once
V: TRBV30
DNA: TGTGCCTGGAGTGTTTCGTTCCGGGAGCAGTACTTC
CDR3: CAWSVSFREQYF

D: NA
J: TRBJ1-5
size: few
V: TRBV28
DNA: TGTGCCAGCAGTTTACAGAAGAATCAGCCCCAGCATTTT
CDR3: CASSLQKNQPQHF

D: NA
J: TRBJ1-2
size: NA
V: TRBV2
DNA: TGTGCCAGCAGTTTGGACAAGGGGAACTATGGCTACACCTTC
CDR3: CASSLDKGNYGYTF

D: TRBD2
J: TRBJ2-4
size: NA
V: TRBV7-2
DNA: TGTGCCAGCAGCTCTAGTCTGGTAGCGGGAGGGCTGGACATTCAGTACTTC
CDR3: CASSSSLVAGGLDIQYF

D: NA
J: TRBJ1-3
size: NA
V: TRBV18
DNA: TGTGCCAGCTCACCAAGTCGGGACAAGATCTCTGGAAACACCATATATTTT
CDR3: CASSPSRDKISGNTIYF

D: NA
J: TRBJ1-1
size: NA
V: TRBV29-1
DNA: TGCAGCGTTGGGCAAGGGGCAGGGGCTATGGCTTTCTTT
CDR3: CSVGQGAGAMAFF

D: TRBD1
J: TRBJ1-1
size: NA
V: TRBV28
DNA: TGTGCCAGCAGTTTGCTAGGACAGGGAAACACTGAAGCTTTCTTT
CDR3: CASSLLGQGNTEAFF

D: TRBD2
J: TRBJ2-7
size: NA
V: TRBV30
DNA: TGTGCCTGGAGTGTACTGCGGACTAGCGGGAGGGGATTCCCCTACGAGCAGTACTTC
CDR3: CAWSVLRTSGRGFPYEQYF

D: NA
J: TRBJ1-3
size: NA
V: TRBV5-1
DNA: TGCGCCAGCAGCTTGACATCTGGAAACACCATATATTTT
CDR3: CASSLTSGNTIYF

D: NA
J: TRBJ1-5
size: NA
V: TRBV27
DNA: TGTGCCAGCAGTACCCCGGGAGGGAATCAGCCCCAGCATTTT
CDR3: CASSTPGGNQPQHF

D: NA
J: TRBJ2-2
size: NA
V: TRBV14
DNA: TGTGCCAGCAGCCGGGACCCCCCCGGCACCGGGGAGCTGTTTTTT
CDR3: CASSRDPPGTGELFF

D: TRBD2
J: TRBJ2-7
size: once
V: TRBV6-5
DNA: TGTGCCAGCAGTTATAGCGGGCGGTCCTACGAGCAGTACTTC
CDR3: CASSYSGRSYEQYF

D: NA
J: TRBJ2-5
size: NA
V: TRBV9
DNA: TGTGCCAGCAGCGTATCGGCCCAGGGAGAGACCCAGTACTTC
CDR3: CASSVSAQGETQYF